These T cell receptor beta chains were read from a single sample in a study of CD8 T cells in ankylosing spondylitis. MiXCR was run by TCRdb on the 5' RACE reads, yielding one entry per CDR3 protein. The sample lists 190,000 or so distinct CDR3 sequences, roughly 13% occurring once. What was sequenced was blood, either unsorted or a sorted T cell fraction (not recorded which). The origin of the receptors is a male donor with ankylosing spondylitis or in good health (not recorded which). The CDR3 runs from the conserved cysteine through the conserved F or W. Each record gives: D gene, clone size, V gene, J gene, CDR3 DNA, CDR3 protein. D genes are given only for firm matches. A row's size may be missing; if present it is once, few, many or a size class.

d_gene: .
abundance: .
v_gene: TRBV27
j_gene: TRBJ2-2
CDR3nt: TGTGCCAGCAGTTTGGGGGACACCGGGGAGCTGTTTTTT
CDR3aa: CASSLGDTGELFF

d_gene: TRBD1
abundance: few
v_gene: TRBV7-2
j_gene: TRBJ2-4
CDR3nt: TGTGCCAGCAGCTTCAGCACAGGGGGGAACATTCAGTACTTC
CDR3aa: CASSFSTGGNIQYF

d_gene: TRBD1
abundance: many
v_gene: TRBV4-1
j_gene: TRBJ1-5
CDR3nt: TGCGCCAGCAGCCAAGATGCCCCGGCAGGGGGCGGCCAGCCCCAGCATTTT
CDR3aa: CASSQDAPAGGGQPQHF

d_gene: .
abundance: .
v_gene: TRBV4-1
j_gene: TRBJ2-2
CDR3nt: TGCGCCAGCAGCCAAGACAGCGGGGAGCTGTTTTTT
CDR3aa: CASSQDSGELFF

d_gene: TRBD1
abundance: .
v_gene: TRBV12-3/TRBV12-4
j_gene: TRBJ2-5
CDR3nt: TGTGCCAGCACCCCATCGGACAGGGGGCTTACAGAGACCCAGTACTTC
CDR3aa: CASTPSDRGLTETQYF

d_gene: .
abundance: .
v_gene: TRBV5-8
j_gene: TRBJ2-3
CDR3nt: TGTGCCAGGGGCCCCGGGCTCCTCGCGGGACTTGTGGGAACAGATACGCAGTATTTT
CDR3aa: CARGPGLLAGLVGTDTQYF

d_gene: .
abundance: .
v_gene: TRBV4-1
j_gene: TRBJ1-4
CDR3nt: TGCGCCAGCAGCCCTCAGAAGTTCACCGAAAAACTGTTTTTT
CDR3aa: CASSPQKFTEKLFF

d_gene: TRBD1
abundance: many
v_gene: TRBV6-1
j_gene: TRBJ2-1
CDR3nt: TGTGCCAGCGGGACAGAAGCCCACAATGAGCAGTTCTTC
CDR3aa: CASGTEAHNEQFF

d_gene: .
abundance: few
v_gene: TRBV4-1
j_gene: TRBJ2-3
CDR3nt: TGCGCCAGCAGCCAAGTAGCGGCGGCAGATACGCAGTATTTT
CDR3aa: CASSQVAAADTQYF

d_gene: .
abundance: few
v_gene: TRBV7-9
j_gene: TRBJ2-7
CDR3nt: TGTGCCAGCACTTCCGGGACACCAGTCTACGAGCAGTACTTC
CDR3aa: CASTSGTPVYEQYF

d_gene: TRBD2
abundance: .
v_gene: TRBV14
j_gene: TRBJ2-3
CDR3nt: TGTGCCAGCAGCCTTCGACTAGCGGGGGGGGCAGATACGCAGTATTTT
CDR3aa: CASSLRLAGGADTQYF

d_gene: TRBD2
abundance: .
v_gene: TRBV6-5
j_gene: TRBJ2-7
CDR3nt: TGTGCCAGCAGTTTACGTCTAGCGGCACAGTTAGGGAACGAGCAGTACTTC
CDR3aa: CASSLRLAAQLGNEQYF

d_gene: TRBD1
abundance: .
v_gene: TRBV5-1
j_gene: TRBJ2-1
CDR3nt: TGCGCCAGCAAAATGACAGGGGGCTACTACAATGAGCAGTTCTTC
CDR3aa: CASKMTGGYYNEQFF

d_gene: TRBD1
abundance: few
v_gene: TRBV25-1
j_gene: TRBJ1-2
CDR3nt: TGTGCCAGCAGTGACTCTCACGGGACAGTTTATGGCTACACCTTC
CDR3aa: CASSDSHGTVYGYTF

d_gene: .
abundance: few
v_gene: TRBV4-1
j_gene: TRBJ2-5
CDR3nt: TGCGCCAGCAGCCCACTAACTGGGGAGACCCAGTACTTC
CDR3aa: CASSPLTGETQYF

d_gene: TRBD2
abundance: many
v_gene: TRBV20-1
j_gene: TRBJ2-3
CDR3nt: TGCAGTGCTAGAGATGGCCTAGCGGGGGTAGATACGCAGTATTTT
CDR3aa: CSARDGLAGVDTQYF

d_gene: TRBD1
abundance: .
v_gene: TRBV15
j_gene: TRBJ2-7
CDR3nt: TGTGCCACCAGCAGAGGGGACAGGGAGATCAACGAGCAGTACTTC
CDR3aa: CATSRGDREINEQYF

d_gene: .
abundance: few
v_gene: TRBV7-9
j_gene: TRBJ2-1
CDR3nt: TGTGCCAGCACCCCTAAGGGCAGTTCGGGCAATGAGCAGTTCTTC
CDR3aa: CASTPKGSSGNEQFF

d_gene: TRBD2
abundance: .
v_gene: TRBV5-1
j_gene: TRBJ2-5
CDR3nt: TGCGCCAGCAGCTTTGACCTAGCGGGGCCTGGGGAGACCCAGTACTTC
CDR3aa: CASSFDLAGPGETQYF

d_gene: TRBD1
abundance: .
v_gene: TRBV27
j_gene: TRBJ1-1
CDR3nt: TGTGCCAGCAGTTTGACAGGGGATGGGGTGAACACTGAAGCTTTCTTT
CDR3aa: CASSLTGDGVNTEAFF

d_gene: TRBD1
abundance: few
v_gene: TRBV7-6
j_gene: TRBJ2-7
CDR3nt: TGTGCCAGCAGCTCACAGGGGGCCTCCTACGAGCAGTACTTC
CDR3aa: CASSSQGASYEQYF

d_gene: TRBD1
abundance: few
v_gene: TRBV20-1
j_gene: TRBJ2-1
CDR3nt: TGCAGTGCTAGACCCCCGGACAGGGGAGATGAGCAGTTCTTC
CDR3aa: CSARPPDRGDEQFF

d_gene: .
abundance: .
v_gene: TRBV7-6
j_gene: TRBJ2-1
CDR3nt: TGTGCCAGCAGCTCGTCGAAACTAGTTCCCAATGAGCAGTTCTTC
CDR3aa: CASSSSKLVPNEQFF

d_gene: .
abundance: few
v_gene: TRBV5-1
j_gene: TRBJ2-1
CDR3nt: TGCGCCAGCAGCTCAGGGACTGACACCTACAATGAGCAGTTCTTC
CDR3aa: CASSSGTDTYNEQFF

d_gene: TRBD2
abundance: few
v_gene: TRBV3-1
j_gene: TRBJ2-4
CDR3nt: TGTGCCAGCAGCCCCGGAATGCGGGGGTTAGCCAAAAACATTCAGTACTTC
CDR3aa: CASSPGMRGLAKNIQYF

d_gene: .
abundance: many
v_gene: TRBV4-1
j_gene: TRBJ2-5
CDR3nt: TGCGCCAGCAGCCAAGATAGGACCGGGTGGACCCAGTACTTC
CDR3aa: CASSQDRTGWTQYF

d_gene: .
abundance: .
v_gene: TRBV5-8
j_gene: TRBJ1-1
CDR3nt: TGTGCCAGCAGCTTGGTTCCCCAGCTAGGAGCTTTCTTT
CDR3aa: CASSLVPQLGAFF

d_gene: TRBD1
abundance: few
v_gene: TRBV4-1
j_gene: TRBJ2-1
CDR3nt: TGCGCCAGCAGCCAACCTACAGGGGTCTCCTACAATGAGCAGTTCTTC
CDR3aa: CASSQPTGVSYNEQFF

d_gene: .
abundance: many
v_gene: TRBV6-5
j_gene: TRBJ1-2
CDR3nt: TGTGCCAGCAGTTACGGAGGGACGGACTATGGCTACACCTTC
CDR3aa: CASSYGGTDYGYTF

d_gene: .
abundance: few
v_gene: TRBV5-1
j_gene: TRBJ2-5
CDR3nt: TGCGCCAGCAGACCGGAGTCCTTACAAGAGACCCAGTACTTC
CDR3aa: CASRPESLQETQYF

d_gene: .
abundance: .
v_gene: TRBV19
j_gene: TRBJ1-4
CDR3nt: TGTGCCAGTAGCCCTTCGGGACCGGGCGAAAAACTGTTTTTT
CDR3aa: CASSPSGPGEKLFF

d_gene: TRBD2
abundance: .
v_gene: TRBV14
j_gene: TRBJ2-1
CDR3nt: TGTGCCAGCAGCCACCTTCTTAGCGGGGTTAATGAGCAGTTCTTC
CDR3aa: CASSHLLSGVNEQFF

d_gene: TRBD2
abundance: .
v_gene: TRBV6-1
j_gene: TRBJ2-3
CDR3nt: TGTGCCAGCAGTGCCGAGTTAGCGGGTACCACAGATACGCAGTATTTT
CDR3aa: CASSAELAGTTDTQYF

d_gene: .
abundance: .
v_gene: TRBV7-8
j_gene: TRBJ2-5
CDR3nt: TGTGCCAGCAGCTTCGGGACTCGGCAGAAGACCCAGTACTTC
CDR3aa: CASSFGTRQKTQYF

d_gene: .
abundance: .
v_gene: TRBV20-1
j_gene: TRBJ2-2
CDR3nt: TGCAGTGTTGTTGGGCGGAGGAACACCGGGGAGCTGTTTTTT
CDR3aa: CSVVGRRNTGELFF

d_gene: .
abundance: few
v_gene: TRBV20-1
j_gene: TRBJ1-2
CDR3nt: TGCAGTGCTAGAGGCCCGGGGGGCTACACCTTC
CDR3aa: CSARGPGGYTF

d_gene: .
abundance: many
v_gene: TRBV29-1
j_gene: TRBJ2-3
CDR3nt: TGCAGCGTTGAACGGGAAGATACGCAGTATTTT
CDR3aa: CSVEREDTQYF

d_gene: TRBD1
abundance: .
v_gene: TRBV20-1
j_gene: TRBJ2-6
CDR3nt: TGCAGTGCTAGCCGGGACAGGTATACTGGGGCCAACGTCCTGACTTTC
CDR3aa: CSASRDRYTGANVLTF

d_gene: TRBD1
abundance: few
v_gene: TRBV5-6
j_gene: TRBJ2-7
CDR3nt: TGTGCCAGCAACCCCGTTGGACAGGGGTACTACGAGCAGTACTTC
CDR3aa: CASNPVGQGYYEQYF

d_gene: TRBD1
abundance: many
v_gene: TRBV5-6
j_gene: TRBJ2-7
CDR3nt: TGTGCCAGCAGCTTCCGGACAGGGGCCTACGAGCAGTACTTC
CDR3aa: CASSFRTGAYEQYF

d_gene: .
abundance: medium-sized
v_gene: TRBV7-2
j_gene: TRBJ1-1
CDR3nt: TGTGCCAGCAGCGATTTGGGCCTGGGCACTGAAGCTTTCTTT
CDR3aa: CASSDLGLGTEAFF

d_gene: TRBD2
abundance: .
v_gene: TRBV4-1
j_gene: TRBJ2-3
CDR3nt: TGCGCCAGCAGCCAATTAAGCGGGGGCACAGATACGCAGTATTTT
CDR3aa: CASSQLSGGTDTQYF

d_gene: TRBD2
abundance: many
v_gene: TRBV7-9
j_gene: TRBJ2-3
CDR3nt: TGTGCCAGCAGCTTACCACTAGCGGAGGGAAAGACAGATACGCAGTATTTT
CDR3aa: CASSLPLAEGKTDTQYF

d_gene: .
abundance: .
v_gene: TRBV4-1
j_gene: TRBJ2-7
CDR3nt: TGCGCCAGCAGCCACGGAGAGAAGATTCCCTACGAGCAGTACTTC
CDR3aa: CASSHGEKIPYEQYF

d_gene: .
abundance: few
v_gene: TRBV20-1
j_gene: TRBJ2-7
CDR3nt: TGCAGTGCCCTCACGGCTACACCTTGGGAGCAGTACTTC
CDR3aa: CSALTATPWEQYF

d_gene: TRBD2
abundance: few
v_gene: TRBV5-6
j_gene: TRBJ2-2
CDR3nt: TGTGCCAGCAGCTTCGCGGGACTAGCGTCCGGTGTCGGGGAGCTGTTTTTT
CDR3aa: CASSFAGLASGVGELFF

d_gene: .
abundance: .
v_gene: TRBV5-4
j_gene: TRBJ2-3
CDR3nt: TGTGCCAGCAGCTGGGGACTCCCCGGGGATACGCAGTATTTT
CDR3aa: CASSWGLPGDTQYF

d_gene: .
abundance: .
v_gene: TRBV7-2
j_gene: TRBJ2-3
CDR3nt: TGTGCCAGCAGCATACCCCTGCCCAGCGCAGATACGCAGTATTTT
CDR3aa: CASSIPLPSADTQYF

d_gene: TRBD2
abundance: .
v_gene: TRBV10-1
j_gene: TRBJ2-5
CDR3nt: TGCGCCAGCAGTGAGAAACTAGCGGGAGAAGGAGAGACCCAGTACTTC
CDR3aa: CASSEKLAGEGETQYF

d_gene: TRBD2
abundance: few
v_gene: TRBV20-1
j_gene: TRBJ2-3
CDR3nt: TGCAGTGCCACTAGGACTAGCGGGACCGCCACAGCAGATACGCAGTATTTT
CDR3aa: CSATRTSGTATADTQYF

d_gene: .
abundance: few
v_gene: TRBV29-1
j_gene: TRBJ2-7
CDR3nt: TGCAGCGTTACCGAAGCGGGTTACTCCTACGAGCAGTACTTC
CDR3aa: CSVTEAGYSYEQYF

d_gene: .
abundance: .
v_gene: TRBV25-1
j_gene: TRBJ2-3
CDR3nt: TGTGCCAGCTTTGGCGGGGGCTCAGATACGCAGTATTTT
CDR3aa: CASFGGGSDTQYF

d_gene: .
abundance: few
v_gene: TRBV19
j_gene: TRBJ2-7
CDR3nt: TGTGCCAGTAGTATAACGCCCGGCGACCACGAGCAGTACTTC
CDR3aa: CASSITPGDHEQYF

d_gene: TRBD2
abundance: .
v_gene: TRBV19
j_gene: TRBJ2-7
CDR3nt: TGTGCCAGTAGTGTTAGCGGGAGAGCCGCCTACGAGCAGTACTTC
CDR3aa: CASSVSGRAAYEQYF